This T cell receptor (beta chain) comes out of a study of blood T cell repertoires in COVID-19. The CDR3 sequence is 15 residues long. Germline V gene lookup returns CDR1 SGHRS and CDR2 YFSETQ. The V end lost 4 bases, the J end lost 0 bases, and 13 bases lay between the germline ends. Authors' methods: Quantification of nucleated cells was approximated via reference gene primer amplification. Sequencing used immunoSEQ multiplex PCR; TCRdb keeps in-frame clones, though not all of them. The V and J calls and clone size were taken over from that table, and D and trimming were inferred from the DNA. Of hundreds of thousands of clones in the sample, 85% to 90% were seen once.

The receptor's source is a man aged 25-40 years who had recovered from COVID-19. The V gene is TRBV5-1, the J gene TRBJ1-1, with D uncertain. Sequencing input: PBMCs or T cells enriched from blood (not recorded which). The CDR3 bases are TGCGCCAGCAGCCCCCGGGTTTTTATGAACACTGAAGCTTTCTTT. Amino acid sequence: CASSPRVFMNTEAFF.